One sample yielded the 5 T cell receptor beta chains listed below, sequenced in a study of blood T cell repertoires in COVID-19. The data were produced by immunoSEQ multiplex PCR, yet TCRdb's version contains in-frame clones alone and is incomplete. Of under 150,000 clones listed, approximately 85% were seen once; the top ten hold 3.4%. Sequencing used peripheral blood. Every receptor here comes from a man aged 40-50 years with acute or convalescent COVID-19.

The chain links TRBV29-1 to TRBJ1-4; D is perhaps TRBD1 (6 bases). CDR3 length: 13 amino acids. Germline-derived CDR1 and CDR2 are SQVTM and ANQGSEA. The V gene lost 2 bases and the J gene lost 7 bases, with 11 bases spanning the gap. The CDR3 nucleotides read TGCAGCGTTGAATTGGTGGGGGCTGAAAAACTGTTTTTT. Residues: CSVELVGAEKLFF.

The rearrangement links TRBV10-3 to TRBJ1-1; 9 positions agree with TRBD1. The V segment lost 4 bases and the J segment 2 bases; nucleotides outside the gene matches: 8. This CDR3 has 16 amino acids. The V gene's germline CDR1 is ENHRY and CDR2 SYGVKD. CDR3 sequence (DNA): TGTGCCATCAGTGGCAGGCCGGGACAGGGAAACACTGAAGCTTTCTTT. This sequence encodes CAISGRPGQGNTEAFF.

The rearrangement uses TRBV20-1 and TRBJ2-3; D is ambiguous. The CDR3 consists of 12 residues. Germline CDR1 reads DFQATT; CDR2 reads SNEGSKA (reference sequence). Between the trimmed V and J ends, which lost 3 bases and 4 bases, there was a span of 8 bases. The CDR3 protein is CSASSGPDTQYF. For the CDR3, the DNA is TGCAGTGCTAGTTCAGGCCCAGATACGCAGTATTTT.

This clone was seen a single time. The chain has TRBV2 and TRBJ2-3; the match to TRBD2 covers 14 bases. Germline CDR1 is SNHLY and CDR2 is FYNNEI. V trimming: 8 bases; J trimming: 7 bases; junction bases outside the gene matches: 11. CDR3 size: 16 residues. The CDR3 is CASGRLAGGVPNTQYF. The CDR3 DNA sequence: TGTGCCAGCGGCCGACTAGCGGGGGGGGTTCCGAATACGCAGTATTTT.

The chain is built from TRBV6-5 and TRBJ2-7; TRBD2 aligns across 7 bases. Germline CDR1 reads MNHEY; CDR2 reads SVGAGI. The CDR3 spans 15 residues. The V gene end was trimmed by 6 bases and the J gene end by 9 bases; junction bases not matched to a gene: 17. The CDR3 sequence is CASSPYGGGPTGQYF. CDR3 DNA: TGTGCCAGCAGCCCATATGGGGGGGGACCCACGGGGCAGTACTTC.